The entry below gives a single T cell receptor beta chain sequence along with its context. These data belong to a study of blood T cell repertoires in COVID-19. Looking at the study overall: Samples representing acute and convalescent COVID-19 were sourced from the United States, Italy and Spain.

Sequencing was performed with immunoSEQ multiplex PCR; in TCRdb, only in-frame clones are kept and a portion is missing. The sample has tens of thousands of clones, less than 85% seen once. V was clipped by 4 bases and J by 3 bases, with 31 bases between them. CDR3 length: 21 residues. CDR1 SGDLS and CDR2 YYNGEE come from the germline V gene. Material for sequencing was peripheral blood. This chain joins TRBV9 and TRBJ2-2; D might be TRBD2 (5 bases). The sequence came from a man aged 65 to 85 with acute or convalescent COVID-19. The CDR3 DNA reads TGTGCCAGCAGCTCCCCCGATGAGTCTAGCCAACCGACCTTATACACCGGGGAGCTGTTTTTT. Protein sequence: CASSSPDESSQPTLYTGELFF.